This T cell receptor (beta chain) comes out of a study of T cells after yellow fever vaccination. This clonotype was picked up a small number of times. The antigen is unknown. Notes on the study in general: A small share of clonotypes appeared in both CD4 and CD8 compartments. Reappearance after the booster was observed for most primary-vaccination clones (roughly 95% CD4, more than 70% CD8).

Germline V gives CDR1 MNHEY, CDR2 SVGEGT. The CDR3 is 12 residues long. V dropped 2 bases and J dropped 4 bases, with 5 bases sitting between them. A universal primer site and UMIs were added as TCR cDNA was made by 5'RACE template switching. TCRdb analysed the 5' RACE reads with MiXCR anew, one entry per CDR3 protein. This sample has fewer than 350,000 distinct CDR3 sequences, with around 3.6% found just once. This clonotype originated in a young man who received the YFV17D yellow fever vaccine. The V gene is TRBV6-2 or TRBV6-3, the J gene TRBJ2-5; D unresolved. The material sequenced was PBMCs, taken on the day of the yellow fever booster vaccination. The CDR3 nucleotides are TGTGCCAGCAGTTACGAGAGAGAGACCCAGTACTTC. The encoded protein is CASSYERETQYF.